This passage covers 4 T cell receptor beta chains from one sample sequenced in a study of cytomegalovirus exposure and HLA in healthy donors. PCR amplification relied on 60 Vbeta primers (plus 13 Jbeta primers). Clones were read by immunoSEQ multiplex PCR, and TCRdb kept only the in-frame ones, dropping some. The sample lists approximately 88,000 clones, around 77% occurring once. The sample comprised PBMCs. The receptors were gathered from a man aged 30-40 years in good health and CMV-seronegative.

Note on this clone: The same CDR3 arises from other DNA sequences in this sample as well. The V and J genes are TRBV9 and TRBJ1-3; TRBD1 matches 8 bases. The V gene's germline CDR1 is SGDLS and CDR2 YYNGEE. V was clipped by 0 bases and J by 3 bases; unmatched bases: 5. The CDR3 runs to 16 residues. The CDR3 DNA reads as TGTGCCAGCAGCGTAGAAGGACAGGGAAGTGGAAACACCATATATTTT. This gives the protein CASSVEGQGSGNTIYF.

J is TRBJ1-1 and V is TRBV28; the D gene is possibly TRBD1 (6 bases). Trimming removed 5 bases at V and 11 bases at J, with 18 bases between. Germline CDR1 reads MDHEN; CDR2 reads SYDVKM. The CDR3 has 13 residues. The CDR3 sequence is CASSTLGTRQAFF. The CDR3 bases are TGTGCCAGCAGTACCCTGGGGACAAGACAGGCTTTCTTT. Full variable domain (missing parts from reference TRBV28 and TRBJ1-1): DVKVTQSSRYLVKRTGEKVFLECVQDMDHENMFWYRQDPGLGLRLIYFSYDVKMKEKGDIPEGYSVSREKKERFSLILESASTNQTSMYLCASSTLGTRQAFFGQGTRLTVV.

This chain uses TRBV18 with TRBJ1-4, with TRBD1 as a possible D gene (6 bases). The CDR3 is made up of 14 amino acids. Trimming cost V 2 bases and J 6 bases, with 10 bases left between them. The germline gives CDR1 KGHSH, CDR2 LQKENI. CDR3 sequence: CASSPMAGDEKLFF. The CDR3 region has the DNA TGTGCCAGCTCACCAATGGCAGGGGATGAAAAACTGTTTTTT.

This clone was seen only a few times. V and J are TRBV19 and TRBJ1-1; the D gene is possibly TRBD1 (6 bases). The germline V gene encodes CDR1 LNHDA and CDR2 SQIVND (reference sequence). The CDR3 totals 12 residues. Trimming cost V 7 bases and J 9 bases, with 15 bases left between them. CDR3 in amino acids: CASTARQGQAFF. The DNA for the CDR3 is TGTGCCAGTACCGCGCGGCAGGGGCAAGCTTTCTTT.